This T cell receptor beta chain originates from a study of CXCR3-negative and CXCR3-positive naive CD8 T cells. Study background: Roughly 140 million TRB reads were obtained in total, which works out to about 1.5 +/- 0.3 million per library. Study conclusions and caveats: Hydrophobicity of TRB CDR3s was greater in CXCR3-positive naive cells than in CXCR3-negative naive cells. Naive subsets did not differ in surface CD5, and the authors estimated TCR strength using properties of the TRB CDR3.

There are 14 residues in the CDR3. Germline V lookup: CDR1 SNHLY, CDR2 FYNNEI. CD45RO-CCR7+CD27+CD95- characterized naive CD8+ T cells. With regard to this clonotype: The antigen is not known.

In preparing the TRB cDNA libraries, 5' RACE with UMI labels was used. TCRdb reprocessed the 5' RACE reads and reports one entry per CDR3 protein, with no DNA. This sample lists some 130,000 distinct CDR3 sequences; its ten largest clones have 0.45% to 0.55%. This TCR derives from a human donor in good health. Some clones in this sample may be carry-over from other donors' samples. J is TRBJ2-7 and V is TRBV2; the TCRdb D gene call, TRBD1, has no DNA to confirm it. The specimen was naive CXCR3- CD8+ T cells from blood. Subset reported: CD45RO-CCR7+CD27+CD95- naive CD8+ T cells lacking CXCR3 (TNR3-). The CDR3 is CASSESRGDYEQYF.